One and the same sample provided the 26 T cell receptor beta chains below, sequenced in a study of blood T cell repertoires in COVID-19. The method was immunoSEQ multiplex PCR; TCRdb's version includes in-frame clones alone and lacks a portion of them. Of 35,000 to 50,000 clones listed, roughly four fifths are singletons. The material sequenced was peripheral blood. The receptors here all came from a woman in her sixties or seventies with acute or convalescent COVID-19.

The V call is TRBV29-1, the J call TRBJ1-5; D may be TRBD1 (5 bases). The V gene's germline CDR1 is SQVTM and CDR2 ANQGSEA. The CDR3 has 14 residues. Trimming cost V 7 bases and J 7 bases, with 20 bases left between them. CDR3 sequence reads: CSATTGTSFQPQHF. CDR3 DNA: TGCAGCGCTACCACAGGTACCTCTTTCCAGCCCCAGCATTTT.

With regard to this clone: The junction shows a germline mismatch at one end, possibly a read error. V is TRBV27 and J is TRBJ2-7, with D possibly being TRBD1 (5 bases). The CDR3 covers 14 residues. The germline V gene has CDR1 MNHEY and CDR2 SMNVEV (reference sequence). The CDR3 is CASSLSASQGPTDF. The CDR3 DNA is TGTGCCAGCAGTTTAAGTGCCTCTCAGGGCCCTACGGACTTC.

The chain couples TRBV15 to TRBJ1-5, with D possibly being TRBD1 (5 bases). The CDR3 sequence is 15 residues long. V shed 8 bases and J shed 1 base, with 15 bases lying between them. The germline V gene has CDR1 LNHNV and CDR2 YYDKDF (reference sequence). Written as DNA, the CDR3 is TGTGCCACCTCGCCGGGGGTGGGGAGCAATCAGCCCCAGCATTTT. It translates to CATSPGVGSNQPQHF.

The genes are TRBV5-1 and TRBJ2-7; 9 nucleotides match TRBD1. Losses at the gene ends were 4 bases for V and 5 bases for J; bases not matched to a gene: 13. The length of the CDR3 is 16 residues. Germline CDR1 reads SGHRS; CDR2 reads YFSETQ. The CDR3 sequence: CASSTGQGRPHNEQYF. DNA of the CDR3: TGCGCCAGCAGCACCGGACAGGGGCGGCCTCATAACGAGCAGTACTTC.

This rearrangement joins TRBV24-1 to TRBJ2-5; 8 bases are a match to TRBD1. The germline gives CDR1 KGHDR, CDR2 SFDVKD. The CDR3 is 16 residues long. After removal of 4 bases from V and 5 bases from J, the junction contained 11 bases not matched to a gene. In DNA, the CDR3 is TGTGCCACCAGTGACCCAACGGGCAGGGGGCATGAGACCCAGTACTTC. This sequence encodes CATSDPTGRGHETQYF.

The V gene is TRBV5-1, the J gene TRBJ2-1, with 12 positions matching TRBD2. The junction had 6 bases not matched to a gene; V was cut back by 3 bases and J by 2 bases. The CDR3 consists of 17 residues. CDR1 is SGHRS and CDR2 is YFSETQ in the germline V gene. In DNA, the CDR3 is TGCGCCAGCAGCTCGTTACCTAGCGGGGGGGCCTACAATGAGCAGTTCTTC. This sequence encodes CASSSLPSGGAYNEQFF.

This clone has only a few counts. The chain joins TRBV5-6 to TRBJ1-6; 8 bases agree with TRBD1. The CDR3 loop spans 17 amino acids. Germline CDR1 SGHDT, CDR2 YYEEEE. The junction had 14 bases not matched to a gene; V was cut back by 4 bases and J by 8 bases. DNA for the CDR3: TGTGCCAGCAGCCCCATGGCCGGGACAGGCTCATATTCACCCCTCCACTTT. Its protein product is CASSPMAGTGSYSPLHF.

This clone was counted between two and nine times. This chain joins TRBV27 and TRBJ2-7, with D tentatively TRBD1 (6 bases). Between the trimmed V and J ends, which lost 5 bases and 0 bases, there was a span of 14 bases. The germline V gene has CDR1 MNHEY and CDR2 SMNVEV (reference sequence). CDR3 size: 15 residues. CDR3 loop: CASSLRGYDSYEQYF. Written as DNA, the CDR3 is TGTGCCAGCAGTCTTAGGGGGTACGACTCCTACGAGCAGTACTTC.

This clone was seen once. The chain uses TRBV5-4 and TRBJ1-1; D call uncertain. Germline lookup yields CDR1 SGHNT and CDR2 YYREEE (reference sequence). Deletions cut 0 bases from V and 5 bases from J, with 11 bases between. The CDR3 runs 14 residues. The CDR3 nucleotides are TGTGCCAGCAGCTTGGCTGTGACTGATACTGAAGCTTTCTTT. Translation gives CASSLAVTDTEAFF.

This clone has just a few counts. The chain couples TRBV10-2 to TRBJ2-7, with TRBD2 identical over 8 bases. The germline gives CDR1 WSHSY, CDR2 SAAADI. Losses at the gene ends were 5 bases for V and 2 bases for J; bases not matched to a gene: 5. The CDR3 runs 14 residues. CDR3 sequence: CASSLGLGAYEQYF. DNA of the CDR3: TGCGCCAGCAGTCTGGGACTAGGGGCCTACGAGCAGTACTTC.

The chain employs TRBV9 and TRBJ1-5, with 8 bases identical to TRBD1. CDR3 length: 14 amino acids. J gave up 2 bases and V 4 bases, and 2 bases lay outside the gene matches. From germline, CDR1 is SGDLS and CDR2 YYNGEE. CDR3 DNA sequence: TGTGCCAGCAGCCTGACAGGGGGCAATCAGCCCCAGCATTTT. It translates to CASSLTGGNQPQHF.

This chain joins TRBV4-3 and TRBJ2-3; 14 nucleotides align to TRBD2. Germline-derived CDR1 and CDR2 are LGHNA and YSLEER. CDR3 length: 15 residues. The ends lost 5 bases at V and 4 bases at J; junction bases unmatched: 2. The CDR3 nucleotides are TGCGCCAGCAGCAAGGGACTAGCGGGGGCAGATACGCAGTATTTT. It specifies CASSKGLAGADTQYF.

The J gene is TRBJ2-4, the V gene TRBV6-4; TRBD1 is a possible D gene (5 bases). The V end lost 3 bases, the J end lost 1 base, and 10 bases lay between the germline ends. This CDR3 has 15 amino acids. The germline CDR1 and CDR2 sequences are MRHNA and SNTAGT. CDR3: CASSEIRAAKNIQYF. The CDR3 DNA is TGTGCCAGCAGTGAAATCAGGGCGGCCAAAAACATTCAGTACTTC.

In nucleotides, the CDR3 is TGCAGCGTCACCGACAGGTCCACTGAAGCTTTCTTT. Residues: CSVTDRSTEAFF. The chain links TRBV29-1 to TRBJ1-1; a possible D gene is TRBD1 (6 bases). V lost 6 bases and J lost 4, with 12 bases in between. CDR1 and CDR2 from the germline V gene are SQVTM and ANQGSEA. CDR3 length equals 12 residues. The full variable domain, in which reference TRBV29-1 and TRBJ1-1 provide the parts outside the CDR3, is SAVISQKPSRDICQRGTSLTIQCQVDSQVTMMFWYRQQPGQSLTLIATANQGSEATYESGFVIDKFPISRPNLTFSTLTVSNMSPEDSSIYLCSVTDRSTEAFFGQGTRLTVV.

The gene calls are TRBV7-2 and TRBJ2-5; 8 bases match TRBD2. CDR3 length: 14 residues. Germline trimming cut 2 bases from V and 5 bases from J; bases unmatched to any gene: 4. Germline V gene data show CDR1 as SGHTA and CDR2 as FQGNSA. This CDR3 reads CASSLWASGETQYF. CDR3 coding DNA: TGTGCCAGCAGCTTATGGGCTAGCGGGGAGACCCAGTACTTC.

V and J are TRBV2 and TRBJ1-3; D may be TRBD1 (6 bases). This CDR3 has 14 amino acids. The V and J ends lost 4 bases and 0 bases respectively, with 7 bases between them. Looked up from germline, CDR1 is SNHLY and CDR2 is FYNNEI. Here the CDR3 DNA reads TGTGCCAGCAGTGGGACAGCCTCTGGAAACACCATATATTTT. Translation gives CASSGTASGNTIYF.

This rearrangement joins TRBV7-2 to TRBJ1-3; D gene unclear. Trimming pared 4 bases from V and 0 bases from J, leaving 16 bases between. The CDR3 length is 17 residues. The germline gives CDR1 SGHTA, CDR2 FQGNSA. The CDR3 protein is CASSSFSSPYSGNTIYF. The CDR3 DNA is TGTGCCAGCAGCTCCTTCTCGAGTCCCTACTCTGGAAACACCATATATTTT.

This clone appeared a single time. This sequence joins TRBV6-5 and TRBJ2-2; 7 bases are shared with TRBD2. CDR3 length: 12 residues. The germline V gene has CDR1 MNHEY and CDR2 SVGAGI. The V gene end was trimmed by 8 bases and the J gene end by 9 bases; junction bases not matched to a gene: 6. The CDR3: CASLGEGRELFF. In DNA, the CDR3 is TGTGCCAGCTTAGGGGAGGGCCGGGAGCTGTTTTTT.

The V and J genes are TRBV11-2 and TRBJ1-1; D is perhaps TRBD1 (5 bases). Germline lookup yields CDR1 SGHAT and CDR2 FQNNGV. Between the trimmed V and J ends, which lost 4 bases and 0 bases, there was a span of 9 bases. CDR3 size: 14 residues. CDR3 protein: CASSYGGVNTEAFF. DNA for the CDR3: TGTGCCAGCAGCTATGGAGGGGTGAACACTGAAGCTTTCTTT.

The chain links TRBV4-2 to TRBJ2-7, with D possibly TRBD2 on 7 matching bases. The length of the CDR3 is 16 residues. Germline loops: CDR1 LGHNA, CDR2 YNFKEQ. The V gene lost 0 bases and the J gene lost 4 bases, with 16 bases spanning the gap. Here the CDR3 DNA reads TGTGCCAGCAGCCAAGAATGGGGGGGCCCTGTTTACGAGCAGTACTTC. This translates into CASSQEWGGPVYEQYF.

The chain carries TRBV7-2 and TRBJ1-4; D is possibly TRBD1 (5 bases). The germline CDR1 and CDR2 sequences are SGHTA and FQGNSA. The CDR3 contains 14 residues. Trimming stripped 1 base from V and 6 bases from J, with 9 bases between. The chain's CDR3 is CASSLVQGYEKLFF. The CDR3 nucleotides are TGTGCCAGCAGCTTAGTTCAGGGATATGAAAAACTGTTTTTT.

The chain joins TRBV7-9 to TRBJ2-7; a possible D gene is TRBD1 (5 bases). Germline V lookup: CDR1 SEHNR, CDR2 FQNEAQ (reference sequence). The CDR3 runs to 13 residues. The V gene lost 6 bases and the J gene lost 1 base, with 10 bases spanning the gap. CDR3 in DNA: TGTGCCAGCAGAGGGGTCCCGTCCTACGAGCAGTACTTC. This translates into CASRGVPSYEQYF.

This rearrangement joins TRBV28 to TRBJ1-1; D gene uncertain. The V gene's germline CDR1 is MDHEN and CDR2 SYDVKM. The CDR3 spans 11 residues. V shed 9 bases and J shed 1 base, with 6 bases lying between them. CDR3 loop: CASQANTEAFF. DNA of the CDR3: TGTGCCAGTCAAGCGAACACTGAAGCTTTCTTT. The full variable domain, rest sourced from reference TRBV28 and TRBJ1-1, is DVKVTQSSRYLVKRTGEKVFLECVQDMDHENMFWYRQDPGLGLRLIYFSYDVKMKEKGDIPEGYSVSREKKERFSLILESASTNQTSMYLCASQANTEAFFGQGTRLTVV.

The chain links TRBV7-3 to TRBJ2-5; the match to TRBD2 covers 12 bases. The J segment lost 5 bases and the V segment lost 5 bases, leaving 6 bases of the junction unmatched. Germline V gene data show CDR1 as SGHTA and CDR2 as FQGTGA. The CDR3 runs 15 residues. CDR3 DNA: TGTGCCAGCAGCCCCGGACTAGCGGGGTGGGAGACCCAGTACTTC. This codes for CASSPGLAGWETQYF. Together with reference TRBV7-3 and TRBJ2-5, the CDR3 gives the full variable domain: GAGVSQTPSNKVTEKGKYVELRCDPISGHTALYWYRQSLGQGPEFLIYFQGTGAADDSGLPNDRFFAVRPEGSVSTLKIQRTERGDSAVYLCASSPGLAGWETQYFGPGTRLLVL.

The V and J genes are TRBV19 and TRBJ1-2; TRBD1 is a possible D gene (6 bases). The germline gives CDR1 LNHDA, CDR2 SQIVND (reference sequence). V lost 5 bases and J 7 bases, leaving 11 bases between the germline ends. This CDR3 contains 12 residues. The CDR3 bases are TGTGCCAGTAGTCAACAGGGTGCTGGCTACACCTTC. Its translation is CASSQQGAGYTF.

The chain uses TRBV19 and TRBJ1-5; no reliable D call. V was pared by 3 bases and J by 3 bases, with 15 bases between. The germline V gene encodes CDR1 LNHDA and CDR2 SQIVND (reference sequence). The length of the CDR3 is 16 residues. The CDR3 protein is CASSIQLMINNQPQHF. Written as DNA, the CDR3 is TGTGCCAGTAGTATCCAACTGATGATTAACAATCAGCCCCAGCATTTT.